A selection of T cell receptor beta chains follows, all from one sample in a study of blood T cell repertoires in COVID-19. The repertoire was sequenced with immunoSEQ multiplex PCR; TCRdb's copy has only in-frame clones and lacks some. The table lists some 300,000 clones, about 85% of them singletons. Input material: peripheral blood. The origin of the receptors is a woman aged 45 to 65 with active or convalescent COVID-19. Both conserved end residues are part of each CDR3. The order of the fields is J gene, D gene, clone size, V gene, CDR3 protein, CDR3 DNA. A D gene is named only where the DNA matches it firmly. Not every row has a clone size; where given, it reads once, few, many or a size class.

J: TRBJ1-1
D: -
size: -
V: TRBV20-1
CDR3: CSVGGDTEAFF
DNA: TGCAGTGTAGGAGGGGACACTGAAGCTTTCTTT

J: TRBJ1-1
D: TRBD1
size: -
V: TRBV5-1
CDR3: CASSLSGQANTEAFF
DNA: TGCGCCAGCAGCTTGAGTGGACAGGCCAACACTGAAGCTTTCTTT

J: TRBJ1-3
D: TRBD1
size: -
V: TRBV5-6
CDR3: CASSPGTGAGNTIYF
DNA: TGTGCCAGCAGTCCCGGGACAGGGGCTGGAAACACCATATATTTT

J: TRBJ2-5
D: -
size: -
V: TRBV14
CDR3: CASSQEYSLAFQETQYF
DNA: TGTGCCAGCAGCCAAGAGTATTCCCTAGCGTTCCAAGAGACCCAGTACTTC

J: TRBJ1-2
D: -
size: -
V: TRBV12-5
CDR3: CASGLFSPEGYTF
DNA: TGTGCTAGTGGTTTGTTCTCCCCGGAGGGCTACACCTTC

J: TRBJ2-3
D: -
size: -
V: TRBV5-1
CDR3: CASSLESSGTDTQYF
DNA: TGCGCCAGCAGCTTGGAGAGCAGCGGGACAGATACGCAGTATTTT

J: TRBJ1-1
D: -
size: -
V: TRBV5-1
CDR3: CASSFTDSIGTEAFF
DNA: TGCGCCAGCAGCTTCACCGACAGCATAGGCACTGAAGCTTTCTTT

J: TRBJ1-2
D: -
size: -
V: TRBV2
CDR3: CASVREEDYGYTF
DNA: TGTGCCAGCGTCAGGGAAGAAGACTATGGCTACACCTTC

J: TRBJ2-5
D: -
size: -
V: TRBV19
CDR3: CATRIQGGETQYF
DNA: TGTGCCACCAGAATACAGGGTGGGGAGACCCAGTACTTC

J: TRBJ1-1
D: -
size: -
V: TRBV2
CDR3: CASRPDGETTEAFF
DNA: TGTGCCAGCAGGCCTGACGGGGAGACCACTGAAGCTTTCTTT

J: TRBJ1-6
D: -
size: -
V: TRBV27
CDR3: CASSFPNPQEPLHF
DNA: TGTGCCAGCAGTTTCCCTAACCCACAGGAACCCCTCCACTTT

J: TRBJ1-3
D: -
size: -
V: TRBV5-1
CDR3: CASRSGAGNTIYF
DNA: TGCGCCAGCCGTAGCGGGGCTGGAAACACCATATATTTT

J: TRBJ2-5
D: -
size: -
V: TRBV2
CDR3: CASSDDRGIGTEHF
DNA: TGTGCCAGCAGTGACGATAGGGGGATCGGGACGGAGCACTTC

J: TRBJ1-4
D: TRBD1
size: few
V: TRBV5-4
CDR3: CASSLGRRDSNEKLFF
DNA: TGTGCCAGCAGCTTGGGACGCCGGGACAGCAATGAAAAACTGTTTTTT

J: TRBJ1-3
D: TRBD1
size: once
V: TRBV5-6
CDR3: CASGRGLGNTIYF
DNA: TGTGCCAGCGGCAGGGGGCTTGGAAACACCATATATTTT

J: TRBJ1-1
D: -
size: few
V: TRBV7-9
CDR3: CASTSQVGTEAFF
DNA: TGTGCCAGCACCTCGCAGGTGGGCACTGAAGCTTTCTTT

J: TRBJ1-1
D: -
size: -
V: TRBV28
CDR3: CASSSGFPLNTEAFF
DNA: TGTGCCAGCAGTTCAGGGTTTCCGTTAAACACTGAAGCTTTCTTT

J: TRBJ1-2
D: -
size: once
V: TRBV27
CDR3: CASSPNRDGRYYGYTF
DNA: TGTGCCAGCAGCCCAAACAGGGATGGTCGGTACTATGGCTACACCTTC

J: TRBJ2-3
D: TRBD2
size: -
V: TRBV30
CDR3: CAWSQGGGLTDTQYF
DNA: TGTGCCTGGAGTCAGGGCGGGGGACTCACAGATACGCAGTATTTT

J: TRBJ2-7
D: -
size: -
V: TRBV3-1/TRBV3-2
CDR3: CASSQLFGNYEQYF
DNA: TGTGCCAGCAGCCAATTGTTCGGGAACTACGAGCAGTACTTC

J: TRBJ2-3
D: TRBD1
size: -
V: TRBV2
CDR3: CASSEALGQGTDTQYF
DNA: TGTGCCAGCAGTGAAGCGCTTGGACAGGGCACAGATACGCAGTATTTT

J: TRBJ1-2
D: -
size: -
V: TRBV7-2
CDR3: CASSARGPGGYGYTF
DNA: TGTGCCAGCAGCGCCCGGGGCCCCGGGGGCTATGGCTACACCTTC

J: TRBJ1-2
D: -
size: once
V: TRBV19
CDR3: CASSNSRGGYTF
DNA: TGTGCCAGTAGTAATTCGAGAGGCGGCTACACCTTC

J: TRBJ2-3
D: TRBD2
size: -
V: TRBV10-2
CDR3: CASSEATGGGGSDTQYF
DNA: TGCGCCAGCAGCGAGGCTACCGGCGGGGGTGGTTCAGATACGCAGTATTTT

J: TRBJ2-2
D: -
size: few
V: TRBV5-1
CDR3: CASSLSGSYTGELFF
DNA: TGCGCCAGCAGCCTCAGCGGGTCGTACACCGGGGAGCTGTTTTTT

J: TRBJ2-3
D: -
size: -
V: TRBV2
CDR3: CASSVSGGATLSTDTQYF
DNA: TGTGCCAGCAGTGTGTCGGGCGGGGCCACCCTCAGCACAGATACGCAGTATTTT

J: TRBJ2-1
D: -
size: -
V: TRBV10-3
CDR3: CAISPPAKRNEQFF
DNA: TGTGCCATCAGTCCGCCAGCGAAGAGAAATGAGCAGTTCTTC

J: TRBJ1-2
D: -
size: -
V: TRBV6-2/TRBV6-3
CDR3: CASSQNYGYTF
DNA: TGTGCCAGCAGTCAGAACTATGGCTACACCTTC

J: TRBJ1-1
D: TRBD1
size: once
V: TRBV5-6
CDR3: CASSIRTGDGNTEAFF
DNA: TGTGCCAGCAGCATACGGACAGGGGATGGGAACACTGAAGCTTTCTTT

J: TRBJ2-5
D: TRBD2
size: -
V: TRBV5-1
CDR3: CASSLGFTGASGSETQYF
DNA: TGCGCCAGCAGCTTGGGATTTACTGGGGCTAGCGGCTCGGAGACCCAGTACTTC

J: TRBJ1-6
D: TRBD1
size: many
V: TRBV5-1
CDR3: CASSLPGTGNSPLHF
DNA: TGCGCCAGCAGCTTGCCCGGGACAGGGAATTCACCCCTCCACTTT

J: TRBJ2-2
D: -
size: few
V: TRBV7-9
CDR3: CASRKWGVARTGELFF
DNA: TGTGCCAGCAGAAAGTGGGGGGTAGCGAGGACCGGGGAGCTGTTTTTT

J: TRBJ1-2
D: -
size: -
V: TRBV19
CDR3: CASSVDTTVAYTF
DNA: TGTGCCAGTAGTGTAGATACTACCGTGGCCTACACCTTC

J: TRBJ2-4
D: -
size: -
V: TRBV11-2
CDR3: CASSFGNIQYF
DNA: TGTGCCAGCAGCTTCGGGAACATTCAGTACTTC

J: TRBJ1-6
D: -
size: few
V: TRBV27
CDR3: CASSSGISNSPLHF
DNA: TGTGCCAGCAGTTCCGGTATTAGTAATTCACCCCTCCACTTT

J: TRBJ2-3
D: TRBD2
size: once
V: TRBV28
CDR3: CASSFLAGHTDTQYF
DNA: TGTGCCAGCAGTTTCCTAGCGGGTCACACAGATACGCAGTATTTT

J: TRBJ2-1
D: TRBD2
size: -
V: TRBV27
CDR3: CASSLPLAGDYNEQFF
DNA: TGTGCCAGCAGTTTACCCCTAGCGGGAGACTACAATGAGCAGTTCTTC

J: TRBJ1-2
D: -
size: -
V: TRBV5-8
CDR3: CASSRDLSNYGYTF
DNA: TGTGCCAGCAGCCGGGACTTATCTAACTATGGCTACACCTTC

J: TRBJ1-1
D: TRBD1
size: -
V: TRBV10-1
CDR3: CASSRTGGTEAFF
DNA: TGCGCCAGCAGCCGAACAGGGGGCACTGAAGCTTTCTTT

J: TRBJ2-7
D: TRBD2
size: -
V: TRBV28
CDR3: CASTLGLAYEQYF
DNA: TGTGCCAGCACGTTGGGACTAGCCTACGAGCAGTACTTC

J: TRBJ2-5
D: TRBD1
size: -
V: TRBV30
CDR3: CAWSRQGAFQETQYF
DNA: TGTGCCTGGAGTCGACAGGGGGCTTTCCAAGAGACCCAGTACTTC

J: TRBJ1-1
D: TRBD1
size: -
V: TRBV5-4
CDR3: CASSSGTGITKTEAFF
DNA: TGTGCCAGCAGCTCCGGGACAGGTATTACAAAAACTGAAGCTTTCTTT

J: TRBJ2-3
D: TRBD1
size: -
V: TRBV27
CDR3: CASNPDRGGGTDTQYF
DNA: TGTGCCAGCAATCCGGACAGGGGAGGGGGCACAGATACGCAGTATTTT

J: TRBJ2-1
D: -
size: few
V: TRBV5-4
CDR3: CASSLRGSSYNEQFF
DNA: TGTGCCAGCAGCTTGCGGGGGAGCTCCTACAATGAGCAGTTCTTC

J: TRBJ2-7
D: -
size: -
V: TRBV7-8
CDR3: CASSSPPRRRSYEQYF
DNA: TGTGCCAGCAGCTCCCCTCCTCGCAGGCGATCCTACGAGCAGTACTTC

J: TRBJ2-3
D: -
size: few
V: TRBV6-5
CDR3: CASSRYTDTQYF
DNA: TGTGCCAGTTCCAGGTACACAGATACGCAGTATTTT

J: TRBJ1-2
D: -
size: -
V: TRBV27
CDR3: CATRSGLDYGYTF
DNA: TGTGCCACCCGGAGCGGGCTCGACTATGGCTACACCTTC

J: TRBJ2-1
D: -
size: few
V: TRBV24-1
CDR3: CATSDYNEQFF
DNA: TGTGCCACCAGTGACTATAATGAGCAGTTCTTC

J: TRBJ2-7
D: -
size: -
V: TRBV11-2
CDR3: CASSSLMGQVTYEQYF
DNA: TGTGCCAGCAGCTCCCTCATGGGGCAGGTCACCTACGAGCAGTACTTC

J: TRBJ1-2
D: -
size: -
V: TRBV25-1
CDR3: CASSEGRGRDGYTF
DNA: TGTGCCAGCAGTGAAGGACGGGGGAGAGATGGCTACACCTTC

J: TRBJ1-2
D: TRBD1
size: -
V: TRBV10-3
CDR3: CVISELGQGENGYTF
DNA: TGTGTCATCAGTGAATTGGGACAGGGGGAGAATGGCTACACCTTC

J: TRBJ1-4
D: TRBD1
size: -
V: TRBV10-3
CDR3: CAISDRQGKNEKLFF
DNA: TGTGCCATCAGCGACAGACAGGGGAAGAATGAAAAACTGTTTTTT

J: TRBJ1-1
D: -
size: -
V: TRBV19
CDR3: CASSTPQGLGTEAFF
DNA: TGTGCCAGTAGTACTCCACAGGGCCTGGGGACTGAAGCTTTCTTT

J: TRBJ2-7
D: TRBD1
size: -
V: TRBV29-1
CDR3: CSAIPKPGQGSYEQYF
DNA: TGCAGCGCCATCCCGAAACCGGGACAGGGCTCCTACGAGCAGTACTTC